This T cell receptor beta chain was documented in a study of blood T cell repertoires in COVID-19. At the level of the study: PBMCs, B-cell-depleted T cells, or T cells provided the cDNA or gDNA that made up the material.

Study processing details: It was from reference gene primer amplification that nucleated cell counts were estimated. Clones were sequenced by immunoSEQ multiplex PCR, and TCRdb holds only the in-frame ones, with some missing. That table supplies the V and J calls and clone size; D and trimming were determined from the DNA. The data show 290,000 or so clones, roughly 90% seen once. Per germline, CDR1 SGHVS and CDR2 FNYEAQ. J gave up 5 bases and V 0 bases, and 7 bases lay outside the gene matches. The CDR3 is 16 residues long. Those enrolled, adults aged 18 to 89 years, came from roughly 23 US areas. Sequencing was done on a sample of PBMCs or T cells enriched from blood (not recorded which). This clonotype was obtained from a woman aged 25-40 years who had recovered from COVID-19. J is TRBJ2-7 and V is TRBV7-6; TRBD2 aligns across 10 bases. The CDR3 spells CASSLALASGSNEQYF. For the CDR3, the DNA is TGTGCCAGCAGCTTAGCGCTGGCTAGCGGGAGTAACGAGCAGTACTTC.